These 19 T cell receptor beta chains originate from one sample sequenced in a study of shared clonotypes between healthy human individuals. The method was immunoSEQ multiplex PCR; TCRdb's version includes in-frame clones alone and lacks a portion of them. Altogether around 750,000 clones are present, approximately 79% being singletons, with the ten largest covering 1.7%. The sample comprised memory CD4+ T cells sorted from blood. Subset denoted: CD45RA-negative fraction. The receptors here all came from a woman in her 30s in good health.

This chain joins TRBV28 and TRBJ1-5; a possible D gene is TRBD1 (5 bases). CDR1 is MDHEN, CDR2 SYDVKM, per germline. Between the trimmed V and J ends, which lost 11 bases and 1 base, there was a span of 15 bases. The CDR3 runs to 14 residues. The CDR3 is CASRGVVSNQPQHF. CDR3 nucleotides: TGTGCCTCCAGAGGGGTTGTAAGCAATCAGCCCCAGCATTTT.

This chain links TRBV10-3 with TRBJ2-1; 15 bases match TRBD2. Germline loops: CDR1 ENHRY, CDR2 SYGVKD. There are 18 residues in the CDR3. V gave up 6 bases and J gave up 3 bases; unmatched junction bases: 9. CDR3 sequence reads: CAISPTGLAGGIYNEQFF. CDR3 DNA sequence: TGTGCCATCAGCCCCACAGGACTAGCGGGAGGGATCTACAATGAGCAGTTCTTC.

The J gene is TRBJ2-7, the V gene TRBV27; D is perhaps TRBD1 (5 bases). V was trimmed by 6 bases and J by 2 bases, leaving 14 bases between them. Germline loops: CDR1 MNHEY, CDR2 SMNVEV (reference sequence). This CDR3 is 14 amino acids long. CDR3 region: CASRKGDRPYEQYF. CDR3 DNA: TGTGCCAGCAGGAAAGGGGATAGACCCTACGAGCAGTACTTC.

The CDR3 reads CAITASPGVDGYTF. The CDR3 region has the DNA TGTGCCATCACCGCCTCACCAGGGGTGGATGGCTACACCTTC. V is TRBV10-3 and J is TRBJ1-2, with TRBD1 as a possible D gene (6 bases). In germline, CDR1 is ENHRY, CDR2 SYGVKD. CDR3 length: 14 amino acids. V was shortened by 7 bases and J by 6 bases, with 18 bases between the two germline ends.

The rearrangement joins TRBV9 to TRBJ2-1, with 7 bases identical to TRBD2. The ends lost 0 bases at V and 4 bases at J; junction bases unmatched: 4. The CDR3 has 15 residues. CDR1 SGDLS and CDR2 YYNGEE come from the germline V gene. In DNA, the CDR3 is TGTGCCAGCAGCGTAGCAGCGGGACGGTACAATGAGCAGTTCTTC. Protein sequence: CASSVAAGRYNEQFF. Full variable domain (outside the CDR3, taken from reference TRBV9 and TRBJ2-1): DSGVTQTPKHLITATGQRVTLRCSPRSGDLSVYWYQQSLDQGLQFLIQYYNGEERAKGNILERFSAQQFPDLHSELNLSSLELGDSALYFCASSVAAGRYNEQFFGPGTRLTVL.

V gene TRBV28 combines with J gene TRBJ1-4; D uncertain. V was pared by 3 bases and J by 7 bases, with 6 bases between. The CDR3 runs to 12 residues. From germline, CDR1 is MDHEN and CDR2 SYDVKM. CDR3 sequence reads: CASSFQGEKLFF. The CDR3 bases are TGTGCCAGCAGTTTTCAAGGTGAAAAACTGTTTTTT.

As concerns this clone: Different DNA sequences within this sample yield the same CDR3. This rearrangement joins TRBV5-1 to TRBJ2-3; no clear D gene. Germline V gene sequence: CDR1 SGHRS, CDR2 YFSETQ. The germline V and J ends were trimmed by 0 bases and 0 bases, with 8 bases remaining between them. The CDR3 is 15 amino acids. CDR3 nucleotide sequence: TGCGCCAGCAGCTTGGGGGCGGTTAGCACAGATACGCAGTATTTT. Its protein is CASSLGAVSTDTQYF.

The V call is TRBV30, the J call TRBJ2-7; TRBD2 might be the D (6 bases). The V end was cut by 6 bases, the J end by 0 bases, with 6 bases between. Germline V gene lookup returns CDR1 GTSNPN and CDR2 SVGIG (reference sequence). This CDR3 has 11 residues. CDR3 loop: CACSGSYEQYF. The CDR3 nucleotides read TGTGCCTGTAGCGGCTCCTACGAGCAGTACTTC.

J is TRBJ2-7 and V is TRBV2; TRBD1 matches 7 bases. The germline V gene encodes CDR1 SNHLY and CDR2 FYNNEI. Trimming cost V 7 bases and J 3 bases; bases outside gene matches: 12. The CDR3 runs 15 residues. The CDR3 sequence is CASTKGRQGGYEQYF. CDR3 nucleotides: TGTGCCAGCACCAAAGGGCGACAGGGCGGCTACGAGCAGTACTTC.

V and J are TRBV7-9 and TRBJ1-4; D is undetermined. Trimming stripped 0 bases from V and 4 bases from J, with 9 bases between. The CDR3 runs to 15 residues. Germline lookup yields CDR1 SEHNR and CDR2 FQNEAQ (reference sequence). The chain's CDR3 is CASSLARRGNEKLFF. DNA for the CDR3: TGTGCCAGCAGCTTAGCACGCCGAGGTAATGAAAAACTGTTTTTT.

The genes are TRBV6-1 and TRBJ2-4; unclear D gene. V was cut by 7 bases and J by 6 bases, with 13 bases left in between. This CDR3 has 13 residues. Germline V lookup: CDR1 MNHNS, CDR2 SASEGT. In nucleotides, the CDR3 is TGTGCCAGCAAACGGGCAGAAGGAAACATTCAGTACTTC. Amino acids: CASKRAEGNIQYF.

This rearrangement joins TRBV5-1 to TRBJ1-6; the D gene is possibly TRBD1 (6 bases). Germline V gives CDR1 SGHRS, CDR2 YFSETQ. Deletions cut 0 bases from V and 10 bases from J, with 8 bases between. The CDR3 consists of 13 residues. The CDR3 DNA sequence: TGCGCCAGCAGCTTGGAGGGGGGCTCACCCCTCCACTTT. Translation gives CASSLEGGSPLHF.

V and J are TRBV5-6 and TRBJ2-7, with D possibly being TRBD1 (6 bases). The CDR3 runs 14 residues. V lost 6 bases and J 2 bases, leaving 15 bases between the germline ends. Germline V CDR1 and CDR2: SGHDT, YYEEEE. In DNA form, the CDR3 reads TGTGCCAGCACCGAGCAGGGGATCGCCTACGAGCAGTACTTC. It encodes CASTEQGIAYEQYF. The full variable domain, rest sourced from reference TRBV5-6 and TRBJ2-7, is DAGVTQSPTHLIKTRGQQVTLRCSPKSGHDTVSWYQQALGQGPQFIFQYYEEEERQRGNFPDRFSGHQFPNYSSELNVNALLLGDSALYLCASTEQGIAYEQYFGPGTRLTVT.

CDR3 region: CASSQGGSRFF. The CDR3, as DNA: TGTGCCAGCAGCCAAGGAGGAAGTAGGTTCTTC. V and J are TRBV14 and TRBJ2-1, with unresolved D. The CDR3 runs to 11 residues. CDR1 and CDR2 from the germline V gene are SGHDN and FVKESK. V was trimmed by 1 base and J by 15 bases, leaving 10 bases between them.

The chain combines TRBV9 with TRBJ1-2, with no clear D. Trimming shortened V by 2 bases and J by 2 bases, and 7 bases separated the two germline ends. Per germline, CDR1 SGDLS and CDR2 YYNGEE. The CDR3 is 13 amino acids. CDR3 loop: CASSVSQNYGYTF. As DNA, the CDR3 is TGTGCCAGCAGCGTTTCGCAAAACTATGGCTACACCTTC.

This chain connects TRBV7-9 to TRBJ2-5; no definite D call. The V gene's germline CDR1 is SEHNR and CDR2 FQNEAQ (reference sequence). V lost 8 bases to trimming and J lost 2 bases, with 12 bases between them. The CDR3 loop spans 13 amino acids. CDR3 loop: CASSRARQETQYF. The CDR3 DNA is TGTGCCAGCTCCCGGGCTAGACAAGAGACCCAGTACTTC.

This chain uses TRBV19 with TRBJ1-1; D is perhaps TRBD1 (6 bases). V was pared by 5 bases and J by 7 bases, with 17 bases between. Germline V gene lookup returns CDR1 LNHDA and CDR2 SQIVND (reference sequence). The CDR3 spans 14 residues. CDR3 loop: CASSSQGLGSEAFF. CDR3 sequence (DNA): TGTGCCAGTAGTTCACAGGGACTCGGTAGTGAAGCTTTCTTT.

The J gene is TRBJ1-1, the V gene TRBV29-1, with TRBD1 as a possible D gene (5 bases). The V end was cut by 4 bases, the J end by 10 bases, with 13 bases between. This CDR3 region has 11 residues. Germline V gene sequence: CDR1 SQVTM, CDR2 ANQGSEA. As DNA, the CDR3 is TGCAGCGTTGTCGGCAGGGTCGGAGCTTTCTTT. Its protein is CSVVGRVGAFF.

The chain combines TRBV11-2 with TRBJ2-3, with 11 bases identical to TRBD2. J lost 6 bases, V lost 1 base, and 3 bases had no gene match. Germline V gene sequence: CDR1 SGHAT, CDR2 FQNNGV. The CDR3 is 15 amino acids. CDR3 coding DNA: TGTGCCAGCAGCTTAGTAGCGGGAGGGTCCGATACGCAGTATTTT. Amino acids: CASSLVAGGSDTQYF.